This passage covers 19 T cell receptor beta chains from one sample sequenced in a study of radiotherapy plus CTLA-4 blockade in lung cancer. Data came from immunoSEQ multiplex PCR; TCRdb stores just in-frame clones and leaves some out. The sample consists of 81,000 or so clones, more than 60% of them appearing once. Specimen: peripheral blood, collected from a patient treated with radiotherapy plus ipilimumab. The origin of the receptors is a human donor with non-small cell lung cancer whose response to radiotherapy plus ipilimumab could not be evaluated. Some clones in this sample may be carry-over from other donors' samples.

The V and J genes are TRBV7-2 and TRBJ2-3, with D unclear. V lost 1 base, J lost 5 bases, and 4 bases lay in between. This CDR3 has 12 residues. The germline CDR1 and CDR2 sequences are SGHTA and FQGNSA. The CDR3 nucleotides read TGTGCCAGCAGCTTAGGGAGAGATACGCAGTATTTT. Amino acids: CASSLGRDTQYF.

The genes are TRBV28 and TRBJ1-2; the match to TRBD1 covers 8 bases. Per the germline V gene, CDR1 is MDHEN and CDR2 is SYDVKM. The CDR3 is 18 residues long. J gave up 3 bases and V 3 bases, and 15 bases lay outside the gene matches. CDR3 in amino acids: CASSFLGTGPSRDYGYTF. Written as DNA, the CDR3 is TGTGCCAGCAGTTTCTTAGGGACAGGCCCAAGTCGGGACTATGGCTACACCTTC.

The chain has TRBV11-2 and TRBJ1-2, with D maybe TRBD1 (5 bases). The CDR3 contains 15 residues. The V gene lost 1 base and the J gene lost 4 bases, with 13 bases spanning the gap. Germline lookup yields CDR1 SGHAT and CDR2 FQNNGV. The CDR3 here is CASSLGGTRSYGYTF. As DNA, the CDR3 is TGTGCCAGCAGCTTAGGGGGGACTCGGAGCTATGGCTACACCTTC.

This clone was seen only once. The CDR3 is CASSIRTVNTGELFF. In DNA, the CDR3 is TGTGCCAGTAGTATACGGACAGTGAACACCGGGGAGCTGTTTTTT. The rearrangement uses TRBV19 and TRBJ2-2; possibly TRBD1 for D (6 bases). Germline V gene data show CDR1 as LNHDA and CDR2 as SQIVND (reference sequence). The CDR3 consists of 15 residues. V shed 2 bases and J shed 1 base, with 8 bases lying between them.

CDR3 bases: TGTGCCAGCAGCCCGTCGACAGGGAGAGCTTTCTTT. This encodes CASSPSTGRAFF. The chain uses TRBV6-5 and TRBJ1-1, with TRBD1 matching over 7 bases. Germline values: CDR1 MNHEY, CDR2 SVGAGI. The CDR3 has 12 residues. The J segment lost 10 bases and the V segment lost 6 bases, leaving 8 bases of the junction unmatched.

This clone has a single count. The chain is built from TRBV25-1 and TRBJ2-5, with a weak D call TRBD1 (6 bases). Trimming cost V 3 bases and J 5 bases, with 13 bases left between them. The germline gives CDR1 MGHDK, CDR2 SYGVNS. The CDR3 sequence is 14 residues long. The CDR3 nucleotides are TGTGCCAGCAGTGATCAAGGCAGGGGTGAGACCCAGTACTTC. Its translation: CASSDQGRGETQYF.

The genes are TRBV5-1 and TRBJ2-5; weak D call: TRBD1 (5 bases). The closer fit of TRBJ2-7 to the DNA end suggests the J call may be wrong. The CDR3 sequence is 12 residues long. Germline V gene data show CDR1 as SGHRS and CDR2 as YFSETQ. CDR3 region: CASSLVTDEQYF. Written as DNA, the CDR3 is TGCGCCAGCAGCTTGGTGACAGACGAGCAGTACTTC.

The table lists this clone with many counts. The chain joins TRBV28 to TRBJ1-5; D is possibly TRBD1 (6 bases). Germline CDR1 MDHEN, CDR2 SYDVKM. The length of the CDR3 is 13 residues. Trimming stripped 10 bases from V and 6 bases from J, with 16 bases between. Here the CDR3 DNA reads TGTGCCACCCTGACAGGTTGGGGTCAGCCCCAGCATTTT. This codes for CATLTGWGQPQHF.

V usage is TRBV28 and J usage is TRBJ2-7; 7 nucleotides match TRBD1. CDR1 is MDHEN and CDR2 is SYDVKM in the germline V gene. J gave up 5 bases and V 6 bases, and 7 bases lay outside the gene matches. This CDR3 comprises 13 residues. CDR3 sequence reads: CASRRQGYHEQYF. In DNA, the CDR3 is TGTGCCAGCAGGAGACAGGGTTACCACGAGCAGTACTTC.

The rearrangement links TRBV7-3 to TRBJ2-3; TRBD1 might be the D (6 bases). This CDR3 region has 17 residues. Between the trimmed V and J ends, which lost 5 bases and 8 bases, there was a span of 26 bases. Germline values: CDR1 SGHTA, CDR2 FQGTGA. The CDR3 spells CASSGRRRALVDSTQYF. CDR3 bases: TGTGCCAGCAGCGGCAGGAGGCGTGCGTTAGTGGACAGTACGCAGTATTTT.

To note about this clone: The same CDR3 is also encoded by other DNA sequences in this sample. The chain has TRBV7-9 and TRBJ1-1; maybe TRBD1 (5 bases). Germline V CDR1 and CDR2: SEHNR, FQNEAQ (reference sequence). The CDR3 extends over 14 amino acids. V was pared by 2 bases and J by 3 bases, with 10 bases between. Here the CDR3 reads CASSLRGSDTEAFF. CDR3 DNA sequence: TGTGCCAGCAGCTTACGGGGGTCGGACACTGAAGCTTTCTTT. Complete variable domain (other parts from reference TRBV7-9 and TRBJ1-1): DTGVSQNPRHKITKRGQNVTFRCDPISEHNRLYWYRQTLGQGPEFLTYFQNEAQLEKSRLLSDRFSAERPKGSFSTLEIQRTEQGDSAMYLCASSLRGSDTEAFFGQGTRLTVV.

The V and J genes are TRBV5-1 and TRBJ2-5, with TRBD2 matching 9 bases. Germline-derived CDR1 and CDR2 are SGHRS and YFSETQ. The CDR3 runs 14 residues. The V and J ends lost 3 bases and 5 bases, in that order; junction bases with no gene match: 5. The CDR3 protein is CASSSAGGLETQYF. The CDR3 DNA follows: TGCGCCAGCAGCTCCGCGGGGGGGCTGGAGACCCAGTACTTC.

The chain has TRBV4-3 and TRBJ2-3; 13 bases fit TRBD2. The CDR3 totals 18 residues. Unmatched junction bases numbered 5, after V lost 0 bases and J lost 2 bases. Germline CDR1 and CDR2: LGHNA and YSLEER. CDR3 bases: TGCGCCAGCAGCCAAGACCCGGGACTAGCGGGGACCACAGATACGCAGTATTTT. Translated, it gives CASSQDPGLAGTTDTQYF.

The CDR3 region has the DNA TGTGCCAGCAGCCAATTTGACTCAAGCACAGATACGCAGTATTTT. Translation gives CASSQFDSSTDTQYF. This chain links TRBV14 with TRBJ2-3; D ambiguous. This CDR3 has 15 residues. The germline gives CDR1 SGHDN, CDR2 FVKESK. V was trimmed by 2 bases and J by 0 bases, leaving 9 bases between them.

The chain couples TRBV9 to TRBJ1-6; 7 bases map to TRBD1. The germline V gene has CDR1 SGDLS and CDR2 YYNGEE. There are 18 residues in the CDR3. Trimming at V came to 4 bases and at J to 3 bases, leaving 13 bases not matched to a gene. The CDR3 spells CASSPKGARILYNSPLHF. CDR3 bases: TGTGCCAGCAGCCCGAAGGGGGCACGGATCCTCTATAATTCACCCCTCCACTTT.

The CDR3 nucleotides read TGTGCCAGTAGTGTCCGGGACACCCTAACCTACGAGCAGTACTTC. Translating it yields CASSVRDTLTYEQYF. This chain links TRBV19 with TRBJ2-7; perhaps TRBD1 as D (6 bases). The length of the CDR3 is 15 residues. Trimming removed 5 bases at V and 2 bases at J, with 16 bases between. Germline CDR1 and CDR2: LNHDA and SQIVND (reference sequence).

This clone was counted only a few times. The CDR3 loop reads CAIASLTYEQYF. The CDR3 DNA reads TGTGCCATCGCCTCGTTAACCTACGAGCAGTACTTC. The V and J genes are TRBV10-3 and TRBJ2-5; D unresolved. The J call is uncertain, as TRBJ2-7 better fits the DNA end. There are 12 residues in the CDR3. Per the germline V gene, CDR1 is ENHRY and CDR2 is SYGVKD.

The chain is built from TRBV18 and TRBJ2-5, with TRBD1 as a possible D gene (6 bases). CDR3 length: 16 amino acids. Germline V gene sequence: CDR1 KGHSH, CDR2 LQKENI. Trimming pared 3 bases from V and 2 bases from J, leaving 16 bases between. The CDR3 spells CASSPSEGEIQETQYF. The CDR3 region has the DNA TGTGCCAGCTCACCTTCCGAGGGGGAAATTCAAGAGACCCAGTACTTC.

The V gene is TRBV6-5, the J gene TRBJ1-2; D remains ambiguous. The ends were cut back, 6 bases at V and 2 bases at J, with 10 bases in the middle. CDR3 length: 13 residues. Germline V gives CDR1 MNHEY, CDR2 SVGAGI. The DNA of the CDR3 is TGTGCCAGCAGCTGGCAGGAAAACTATGGCTACACCTTC. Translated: CASSWQENYGYTF.